The 31 T cell receptor beta chains in this list originate from one sample, sequenced in a study of a mutant IDH1 vaccine in newly diagnosed glioma. Only in-frame clones appear in the TCRdb table, and some are missing; sequencing was by immunoSEQ multiplex PCR. The data show under 45,000 clones, with around 84% seen just once and about 2.2% held by the top ten. What these receptors recognize is not known. The time point is: week 23, last vaccination. The vaccine gave 300 ug of a 20-mer mutant IDH1 peptide subcutaneously per dose. This specimen consisted of PBMCs, obtained from a glioma patient whose treatment included an IDH1 peptide vaccine. The receptors derive from a woman aged 18-29 years with glioma. Some clones in this sample may be carry-over from other donors' samples.

The chain uses TRBV6-6 and TRBJ1-2; TRBD1 matches 10 bases. Per the germline V gene, CDR1 is MNHNY and CDR2 is SVGAGI (reference sequence). The ends lost 6 bases at V and 4 bases at J; junction bases unmatched: 2. CDR3 length: 13 residues. The CDR3 here is CASRGQGFYGYTF. In DNA form, the CDR3 reads TGTGCCAGCAGGGGACAGGGGTTCTATGGCTACACCTTC.

This chain links TRBV7-9 with TRBJ1-5, with D tentatively TRBD1 (6 bases). Trimming took 4 bases from V and 1 from J, leaving 8 bases between them. This CDR3 has 14 amino acids. The germline CDR1 and CDR2 sequences are SEHNR and FQNEAQ (reference sequence). The CDR3 here is CASSSQGSNQPQHF. The CDR3 nucleotides are TGTGCCAGCAGCTCACAGGGAAGCAATCAGCCCCAGCATTTT.

This chain connects TRBV11-2 to TRBJ2-1; D unclear. V was trimmed by 5 bases and J by 5 bases, leaving 10 bases between them. Per germline, CDR1 SGHAT and CDR2 FQNNGV. The CDR3 is 13 residues long. The CDR3 sequence is CASSPGLDNEQFF. CDR3 nucleotides: TGTGCCAGCAGCCCGGGCCTCGACAATGAGCAGTTCTTC.

The rearrangement uses TRBV6-5 and TRBJ2-1; no clear D. The V gene lost 6 bases and the J gene lost 9 bases, with 9 bases spanning the gap. In germline, CDR1 is MNHEY, CDR2 SVGAGI. This CDR3 region has 11 residues. In DNA, the CDR3 is TGTGCCAGCAGCTTTAACCTTGAGCAGTTCTTC. Protein product: CASSFNLEQFF.

The chain employs TRBV7-9 and TRBJ2-5; TRBD1 is a possible D gene (6 bases). The CDR3 is made up of 14 amino acids. V lost 5 bases and J 4 bases, leaving 14 bases between the germline ends. Germline lookup yields CDR1 SEHNR and CDR2 FQNEAQ (reference sequence). This CDR3 is CASSRSRDTETQYF. CDR3 DNA sequence: TGTGCCAGCAGCCGGAGCCGGGACACAGAGACCCAGTACTTC.

The genes are TRBV27 and TRBJ2-4, with a tentative D call TRBD1 (6 bases). The length of the CDR3 is 16 residues. Trimming cost V 5 bases and J 0 bases, with 14 bases left between them. CDR1 is MNHEY and CDR2 is SMNVEV in the germline V gene (reference sequence). The CDR3 here is CASSLQGQGAKNIQYF. The CDR3 DNA follows: TGTGCCAGCAGTCTACAGGGCCAAGGAGCCAAAAACATTCAGTACTTC.

This chain uses TRBV27 with TRBJ2-7; maybe TRBD2 (5 bases). V gave up 9 bases and J gave up 7 bases, with 16 bases separating them. CDR3 size: 12 residues. Germline lookup yields CDR1 MNHEY and CDR2 SMNVEV (reference sequence). The CDR3 nucleotides read TGTGCCAGTGGGCGGAGGTCGGGAGAGCAGTACTTC. Translation gives CASGRRSGEQYF.

V and J are TRBV5-8 and TRBJ1-2; D might be TRBD1 (5 bases). The V gene lost 0 bases and the J gene lost 5 bases, with 11 bases spanning the gap. The length of the CDR3 is 14 residues. Germline CDR1 and CDR2: SGHTS and YDEGEE. The CDR3 DNA reads as TGTGCCAGCAGCTTGGCGGGGGAATGGTATGGCTACACCTTC. Translating gives CASSLAGEWYGYTF.

CDR3 amino acids: CASSTRLAVEQFF. The DNA of the CDR3 is TGTGCCAGTAGTACCCGACTAGCAGTTGAGCAGTTCTTC. The chain couples TRBV19 to TRBJ2-1; 7 positions match TRBD2. CDR3 size: 13 residues. The germline V gene encodes CDR1 LNHDA and CDR2 SQIVND (reference sequence). V shed 4 bases and J 9 bases; nucleotides not matched to a gene: 6.

This chain uses TRBV6-1 with TRBJ2-1; possible D gene TRBD2, 5 bases. The V end was cut by 0 bases, the J end by 6 bases, with 6 bases between. The CDR3 is made up of 13 amino acids. Germline CDR1 is MNHNS and CDR2 is SASEGT. CDR3 bases: TGTGCCAGCAGTGAAGCGCGGGCCAATGAGCAGTTCTTC. This gives the protein CASSEARANEQFF.

This sequence joins TRBV2 and TRBJ1-1, with D maybe TRBD1 (6 bases). Germline CDR1 is SNHLY and CDR2 is FYNNEI. The CDR3 length is 13 residues. The V gene lost 7 bases and the J gene lost 4 bases, with 13 bases spanning the gap. The CDR3 protein is CASTRQEATEAFF. The CDR3 DNA reads TGTGCCAGCACCAGACAGGAGGCCACTGAAGCTTTCTTT.

The rearrangement uses TRBV5-1 and TRBJ2-5; TRBD2 agrees at 11 bases. The CDR3 spans 17 residues. Per the germline V gene, CDR1 is SGHRS and CDR2 is YFSETQ. Unmatched junction bases numbered 9, after V lost 0 bases and J lost 5 bases. In DNA form, the CDR3 reads TGCGCCAGCAGCTTGGAAGGTAGCGGGGGGGCCAGGGAGACCCAGTACTTC. The encoded protein is CASSLEGSGGARETQYF. Full variable domain (outside the CDR3, taken from reference TRBV5-1 and TRBJ2-5): KAGVTQTPRYLIKTRGQQVTLSCSPISGHRSVSWYQQTPGQGLQFLFEYFSETQRNKGNFPGRFSGRQFSNSRSEMNVSTLELGDSALYLCASSLEGSGGARETQYFGPGTRLLVL.

The V and J genes are TRBV30 and TRBJ2-7, with D tentatively TRBD2 (5 bases). The CDR3 contains 14 residues. Germline V gene sequence: CDR1 GTSNPN, CDR2 SVGIG (reference sequence). Trimming took off 8 bases at V and 0 bases at J, with 17 bases between the two ends. CDR3 nucleotides: TGTGCCACCCGGGGAAAGATGAACTCCTACGAGCAGTACTTC. Translating it yields CATRGKMNSYEQYF.

CDR3 DNA: TGTGCCAGCAGCCCCTTCGGGCTTCCGAGCTCTGGAAACACCATATATTTT. This codes for CASSPFGLPSSGNTIYF. J is TRBJ1-3 and V is TRBV7-2; D is uncertain. The CDR3 length is 17 residues. Germline CDR1 and CDR2: SGHTA and FQGNSA. With 5 bases removed from V and 0 bases from J, the gap between germline ends came to 17 bases.

The rearrangement joins TRBV5-1 to TRBJ2-5, with D perhaps given as TRBD1 or TRBD2 (7 bases each). Trimming pared 4 bases from V and 5 bases from J, leaving 21 bases between. Germline CDR1 is SGHRS and CDR2 is YFSETQ. The CDR3 totals 16 residues. The CDR3: CASSLNGGTETETQYF. The CDR3 DNA is TGCGCCAGCAGCCTGAACGGGGGGACAGAAACGGAGACCCAGTACTTC.

The CDR3 region is CASSLGDRDTNIQYF. The CDR3 DNA is TGTGCCAGCAGCTTAGGGGACAGGGACACAAACATTCAGTACTTC. This chain connects TRBV7-9 to TRBJ2-4, with 9 bases aligning to TRBD1. The CDR3 loop spans 15 amino acids. V lost 1 base to trimming and J lost 6 bases; unmatched junction nucleotides: 4. CDR1 is SEHNR and CDR2 is FQNEAQ in the germline V gene (reference sequence). The entire variable domain, with the rest obtained from reference TRBV7-9 and TRBJ2-4, is as follows: DTGVSQNPRHKITKRGQNVTFRCDPISEHNRLYWYRQTLGQGPEFLTYFQNEAQLEKSRLLSDRFSAERPKGSFSTLEIQRTEQGDSAMYLCASSLGDRDTNIQYFGAGTRLSVL.

The CDR3 loop reads CASSPVGPSGELFF. CDR3 sequence (DNA): TGTGCCAGCTCACCAGTGGGGCCCTCCGGGGAGCTGTTTTTT. This chain uses TRBV18 with TRBJ2-2; D may be TRBD1 (5 bases). Germline CDR1 reads KGHSH; CDR2 reads LQKENI. Trimming pared 2 bases from V and 6 bases from J, leaving 10 bases between. The CDR3 runs to 14 residues. The entire variable domain, with the rest obtained from reference TRBV18 and TRBJ2-2, is as follows: NAGVMQNPRHLVRRRGQEARLRCSPMKGHSHVYWYRQLPEEGLKFMVYLQKENIIDESGMPKERFSAEFPKEGPSILRIQQVVRGDSAAYFCASSPVGPSGELFFGEGSRLTVL.

This clone is a singleton in its sample. The V gene is TRBV18, the J gene TRBJ2-7, with 7 bases aligning to TRBD1. J was trimmed by 0 bases and V by 3 bases; bases with no gene match: 5. The CDR3 loop spans 15 amino acids. The V gene's germline CDR1 is KGHSH and CDR2 LQKENI. The CDR3 loop is CASSPVYRGSYEQYF. For the CDR3, the DNA is TGTGCCAGCTCACCCGTTTACAGGGGCTCCTACGAGCAGTACTTC.

A few counts support this clone. V and J are TRBV7-2 and TRBJ1-1; a weak D match, TRBD1 (6 bases). The CDR3 spans 16 residues. The V gene lost 1 base and the J gene lost 5 bases, with 17 bases spanning the gap. CDR1 and CDR2 (germline): SGHTA, FQGNSA. This chain's CDR3 is CASSLGQGRSRTEAFF. The CDR3 nucleotides read TGTGCCAGCAGCTTAGGGCAGGGGAGAAGCAGGACTGAAGCTTTCTTT.

The chain recombines TRBV9 with TRBJ1-5; 9 bases are a match to TRBD1. The CDR3 runs 14 residues. Germline CDR1 is SGDLS and CDR2 is YYNGEE. After removal of 4 bases from V and 5 bases from J, the junction contained 4 bases not matched to a gene. As DNA, the CDR3 is TGTGCCAGCAGCTCCGACAGGGGGGATCAGCCCCAGCATTTT. Amino acid sequence: CASSSDRGDQPQHF. The whole variable domain, remainder taken from reference TRBV9 and TRBJ1-5, is DSGVTQTPKHLITATGQRVTLRCSPRSGDLSVYWYQQSLDQGLQFLIQYYNGEERAKGNILERFSAQQFPDLHSELNLSSLELGDSALYFCASSSDRGDQPQHFGDGTRLSIL.

The CDR3 spells CASSIPGLYEQYF. The CDR3 coding sequence is TGTGCCAGCAGTATACCGGGACTTTACGAGCAGTACTTC. This sequence joins TRBV7-9 and TRBJ2-7; perhaps TRBD2 as D (6 bases). The germline V gene has CDR1 SEHNR and CDR2 FQNEAQ (reference sequence). The CDR3 length is 13 residues. The ends were cut back, 6 bases at V and 4 bases at J, with 13 bases in the middle. The full variable domain, with the rest looked up from reference TRBV7-9 and TRBJ2-7, is DTGVSQNPRHKITKRGQNVTFRCDPISEHNRLYWYRQTLGQGPEFLTYFQNEAQLEKSRLLSDRFSAERPKGSFSTLEIQRTEQGDSAMYLCASSIPGLYEQYFGPGTRLTVT.

J is TRBJ2-2 and V is TRBV4-2, with D possibly being TRBD1 or TRBD2 (5 bases each). The V and J ends lost 8 bases and 3 bases respectively, with 13 bases between them. Per germline, CDR1 LGHNA and CDR2 YNFKEQ. The CDR3 extends over 14 amino acids. CDR3 DNA: TGTGCCAGCGGAAGGGACCTCTACACCGGGGAGCTGTTTTTT. Its translation: CASGRDLYTGELFF.

The CDR3 here is CASSLGGLANYGYTF. Written as DNA, the CDR3 is TGTGCCAGCAGCTTGGGGGGGCTAGCTAACTATGGCTACACCTTC. The chain recombines TRBV5-4 with TRBJ1-2, with TRBD1 as a possible D gene (6 bases). Trimming took off 0 bases at V and 0 bases at J, with 9 bases between the two ends. Germline V gene data show CDR1 as SGHNT and CDR2 as YYREEE (reference sequence). This CDR3 spans 15 amino acids.

This chain uses TRBV7-2 with TRBJ2-1; 9 bases line up with TRBD2. V shed 6 bases and J 6 bases; nucleotides not matched to a gene: 9. CDR1 SGHTA and CDR2 FQGNSA come from the germline V gene. The CDR3 contains 15 residues. The CDR3 loop is CASRAGGITGNEQFF. DNA of the CDR3: TGTGCCAGCAGAGCGGGGGGCATCACCGGCAATGAGCAGTTCTTC.

The chain recombines TRBV27 with TRBJ2-7; D not certain. CDR1 and CDR2 (germline): MNHEY, SMNVEV (reference sequence). V lost 5 bases and J 7 bases, leaving 15 bases between the germline ends. The CDR3 has 13 amino acids. CDR3 nucleotide sequence: TGTGCCAGCAGTCCTTGGGCCCCCTTGGAGCAGTACTTC. Encoded protein: CASSPWAPLEQYF.

The rearrangement links TRBV19 to TRBJ1-3; D gene ambiguous. CDR3 length equals 11 residues. The V gene's germline CDR1 is LNHDA and CDR2 SQIVND (reference sequence). V lost 4 bases and J lost 9, with 7 bases in between. CDR3 nucleotides: TGTGCCAGTAGTACCTCCTTCACCATATATTTT. This translates into CASSTSFTIYF.

The chain joins TRBV6-1 to TRBJ1-2; 7 nucleotides agree with TRBD1. CDR3 length: 14 amino acids. Germline CDR1 and CDR2: MNHNS and SASEGT. J lost 1 base, V lost 6 bases, and 5 bases had no gene match. The CDR3 is CASRRTGLNYGYTF. The CDR3, as DNA: TGTGCCAGCAGGAGGACAGGACTTAACTATGGCTACACCTTC.

The chain links TRBV14 to TRBJ2-1, with 12 bases aligning to TRBD2. CDR3 length: 17 amino acids. The V gene end was trimmed by 2 bases and the J gene end by 7 bases; junction bases not matched to a gene: 9. Germline CDR1 SGHDN, CDR2 FVKESK. This chain's CDR3 is CASSQRRTSGMRNEQFF. The CDR3 nucleotides are TGTGCCAGCAGCCAAAGAAGGACTAGCGGGATGAGAAATGAGCAGTTCTTC. Looking up the rest from reference TRBV14 and TRBJ2-1 gives the full variable domain: EAGVTQFPSHSVIEKGQTVTLRCDPISGHDNLYWYRRVMGKEIKFLLHFVKESKQDESGMPNNRFLAERTGGTYSTLKVQPAELEDSGVYFCASSQRRTSGMRNEQFFGPGTRLTVL.

The chain combines TRBV19 with TRBJ2-7; 7 positions match TRBD2. V lost 7 bases and J lost 4; bases outside the gene matches: 4. This CDR3 has 12 residues. The germline CDR1 and CDR2 sequences are LNHDA and SQIVND (reference sequence). The CDR3 loop is CASTSGNYEQYF. Written as DNA, the CDR3 is TGTGCCAGTACGAGCGGGAATTACGAGCAGTACTTC.

The rearrangement uses TRBV27 and TRBJ1-1; weak D call: TRBD1 (5 bases). The ends were cut back, 1 base at V and 5 bases at J, with 17 bases in the middle. This CDR3 spans 16 amino acids. Germline assignment: CDR1 MNHEY and CDR2 SMNVEV (reference sequence). CDR3 loop: CASSLYWRGSGTEAFF. The DNA of the CDR3 is TGTGCCAGCAGTTTATATTGGCGGGGCTCGGGGACTGAAGCTTTCTTT.

V gene TRBV28 combines with J gene TRBJ1-1, with TRBD1 as a possible D gene (6 bases). This CDR3 is built from 14 residues. Trimming cost V 2 bases and J 2 bases, with 9 bases left between them. CDR1 is MDHEN and CDR2 is SYDVKM in the germline V gene. CDR3 in amino acids: CASSLTGTNTEAFF. CDR3 nucleotides: TGTGCCAGCAGTTTAACAGGGACAAACACTGAAGCTTTCTTT.